The TCR beta chain under discussion was sequenced for a study of blood T cells in healthy people across ages. Broader study findings: Unsorted PBMC material precluded a definitive naive versus antigen-experienced comparison.

A few counts support this clonotype. Its antigen is unknown. Per the germline V gene, CDR1 is DFQATT and CDR2 is SNEGSKA (reference sequence). Deletions cut 6 bases from V and 2 bases from J, with 20 bases between. The CDR3 loop spans 15 amino acids. Total RNA, at least 5.5 micrograms per sample, was extracted from PBMCs. The use of a sample-barcoded 5' primer and a J-beta primer mix characterized a second PCR of roughly 7 to 12 cycles. TCRdb called the 5' RACE reads again in MiXCR, with one record for every CDR3 protein. The sample yields some 860,000 distinct CDR3 sequences, about 56% seen once. The chain employs TRBV20-1 and TRBJ2-7; the D is unclear. The TCR comes from a man aged 35-49 years in good health. Sequencing was carried out using blood. CDR3 nucleotides: TGCAGTGCCTCAACATCCCCGACATCACCCTACGAGCAGTACTTC. Amino acids: CSASTSPTSPYEQYF.